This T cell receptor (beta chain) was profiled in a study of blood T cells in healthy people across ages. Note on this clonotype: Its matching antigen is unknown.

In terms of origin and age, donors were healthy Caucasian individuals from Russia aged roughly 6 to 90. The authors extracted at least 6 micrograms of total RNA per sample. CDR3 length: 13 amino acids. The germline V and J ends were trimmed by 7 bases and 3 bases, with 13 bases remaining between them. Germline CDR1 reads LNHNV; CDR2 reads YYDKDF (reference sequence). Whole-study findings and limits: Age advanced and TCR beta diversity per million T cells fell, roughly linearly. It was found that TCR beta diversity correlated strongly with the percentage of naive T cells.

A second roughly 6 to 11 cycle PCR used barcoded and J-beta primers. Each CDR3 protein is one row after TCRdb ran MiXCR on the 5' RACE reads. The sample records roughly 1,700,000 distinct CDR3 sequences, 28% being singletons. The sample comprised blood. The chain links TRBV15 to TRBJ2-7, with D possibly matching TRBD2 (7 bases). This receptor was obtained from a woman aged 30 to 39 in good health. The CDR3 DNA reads TGTGCCACCACCAGGGGAGGGGGCTACGAGCAGTACTTC. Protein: CATTRGGGYEQYF.